This T cell receptor (beta chain) was recovered during a study of cytomegalovirus exposure and HLA in healthy donors. Notes on the study in general: At a 0.05 false discovery rate, a later analysis found about 17,000 TCR beta sequences to be associated with HLA alleles.

The V gene's germline CDR1 is SSHAT and CDR2 FNYEAQ (reference sequence). V shed 1 base and J 4 bases; nucleotides not matched to a gene: 3. The CDR3 is made up of 15 amino acids. Researchers ran the PCR with 60 Vbeta and 13 Jbeta primers. The repertoire was sequenced with immunoSEQ multiplex PCR; TCRdb's copy has only in-frame clones and lacks some. The sample records 80,000 to 100,000 clones, 60% to 80% being singletons. Points on this clone: As yet, its antigen is unknown.

The sequence derives from a man aged 35-49 years in good health and CMV-seronegative. This chain joins TRBV7-7 and TRBJ2-1; 8 nucleotides agree with TRBD1. The material sequenced was PBMCs. The CDR3 loop is CASSLGRGRYNEQFF. In nucleotides, the CDR3 is TGTGCCAGCAGCTTAGGCAGGGGGCGGTACAATGAGCAGTTCTTC.